This TCR beta chain emerged from a study of shared clonotypes between healthy human individuals. The assay was immunoSEQ multiplex PCR, and TCRdb's table has in-frame clones only and misses some. The profile shows more than 2 million clones, around 95% of them singletons. A single count supports this clone. Its target is not known. The sample carries other DNA sequences with the same CDR3. The study's findings and limits: Of the naive CD4 clonotypes, approximately 5% were shared across a handful of donors. Measured sharing among donors was expected to vary with sequencing depth.

Germline V gene lookup returns CDR1 SGHRS and CDR2 YFSETQ. J gave up 4 bases and V 4 bases, and 4 bases lay outside the gene matches. The CDR3 is 13 residues long. What was sequenced was naive CD4+ T cells sorted from blood. The subset denotes: CD45RA+ positively selected. This sequence originates from a man between 18 and 35 years old in good health. V usage is TRBV5-1 and J usage is TRBJ2-7, with 8 bases that match TRBD1. The DNA of the CDR3 is TGCGCCAGCAGCACAGGACAGGGTTACGAGCAGTACTTC. Translated: CASSTGQGYEQYF.